Below are 18 T cell receptor beta chains sequenced from a single sample in a study of beta chain features in type 1 diabetes (dated by TCRdb to about 2018). To prepare the library, the immunoSEQ multiplex PCR assay was applied. All of the isolated RNA was reverse transcribed with the High Capacity cDNA Reverse Transcription Kit, so expressed TCRB transcripts were sequenced. Here the immuneACCESS table is served through TCRdb, limited to in-frame sequences with V and J called. Missing clones are a known gap in these copies; in checked studies unresolved V genes cover under half, and the rest lacks a known reason. The table for this sample lists 250,000 to 350,000 clones; about 14% of them were counted only once. More than 6.5% of the sample belongs to the ten largest clones. Input material: central memory CD4+ T cells from blood. The receptors shown here come from a man aged 25-40 years in good health.

Only a few counts were recorded for this clone. The genes are TRBV29-1 and TRBJ1-1; the match to TRBD1 covers 8 bases. The CDR3 has 14 amino acids. CDR1 and CDR2 from the germline V gene are SQVTM and ANQGSEA. V lost 7 bases to trimming and J lost 3 bases; unmatched junction nucleotides: 10. The chain's CDR3 is CSGGQGAQDTEAFF. In nucleotides, the CDR3 is TGCAGCGGTGGTCAGGGGGCGCAGGACACTGAAGCTTTCTTT.

The chain uses TRBV11-3 and TRBJ2-3; TRBD2 agrees at 8 bases. Trimming at V came to 2 bases and at J to 2 bases, leaving 6 bases not matched to a gene. The germline V gene encodes CDR1 SGHNT and CDR2 YENEEA. The CDR3 length is 16 residues. The CDR3 coding sequence is TGTGCCAGCAGCTTACTAGGCGGGGGGTACACAGATACGCAGTATTTT. This gives the protein CASSLLGGGYTDTQYF.

This clone occurred a few times. The genes are TRBV29-1 and TRBJ2-3; TRBD2 is a possible D gene (6 bases). V gave up 3 bases and J gave up 4 bases, with 14 bases separating them. This CDR3 comprises 14 residues. The germline gives CDR1 SQVTM, CDR2 ANQGSEA. CDR3 residues: CSVDRGSRADTQYF. The CDR3 coding sequence is TGCAGCGTTGATCGGGGGAGTAGGGCAGATACGCAGTATTTT.

The table lists this clone with a few counts. This chain links TRBV11-3 with TRBJ2-5; perhaps TRBD1 as D (6 bases). The V and J ends lost 5 bases and 2 bases respectively, with 12 bases between them. Germline loops: CDR1 SGHNT, CDR2 YENEEA. This CDR3 has 14 amino acids. In DNA, the CDR3 is TGTGCCAGCAGCCGCGTACAGGGACAAGAGACCCAGTACTTC. Protein product: CASSRVQGQETQYF.

The chain recombines TRBV25-1 with TRBJ2-3, with 11 bases matching TRBD2. Germline V gene sequence: CDR1 MGHDK, CDR2 SYGVNS. The CDR3 sequence is 14 residues long. V was pared by 2 bases and J by 10 bases, with 5 bases of the junction left unmatched. This chain's CDR3 is CASSEPGTSGSQYF. The DNA of the CDR3 is TGTGCCAGCAGTGAACCAGGGACTAGCGGCTCGCAGTATTTT.

The genes are TRBV6-5 and TRBJ2-4; 9 nucleotides line up with TRBD1. This CDR3 is 14 amino acids long. Germline V gene lookup returns CDR1 MNHEY and CDR2 SVGAGI. Germline trimming cut 5 bases from V and 7 bases from J; bases unmatched to any gene: 6. The CDR3 is CASSPSGQGNIQYF. The CDR3 nucleotides read TGTGCCAGCAGTCCTTCCGGACAGGGGAACATTCAGTACTTC.

The chain has TRBV7-2 and TRBJ2-7; the D gene could be TRBD1 or TRBD2 (5 bases each). Trimming left V 1 base short and J 5 bases short, with 12 bases between. The germline V gene has CDR1 SGHTA and CDR2 FQGNSA. The CDR3 has 14 residues. In nucleotides, the CDR3 is TGTGCCAGCAGCTTAGATATGGGGGTCAACGAGCAGTACTTC. This encodes CASSLDMGVNEQYF.

The rearrangement uses TRBV6-6 and TRBJ2-1, with TRBD2 identical over 10 bases. After removal of 10 bases from V and 7 bases from J, the junction contained 10 bases not matched to a gene. The CDR3 runs 14 residues. CDR1 and CDR2 from the germline V gene are MNHNY and SVGAGI (reference sequence). This CDR3 reads CATLLAGVINEQFF. CDR3 DNA sequence: TGTGCCACTCTCCTAGCGGGGGTTATTAATGAGCAGTTCTTC.

In its sample, this clone was seen a few times. This sequence joins TRBV4-3 and TRBJ1-4, with D perhaps TRBD1 (5 bases). This CDR3 contains 16 residues. Trimming took off 0 bases at V and 8 bases at J, with 16 bases between the two ends. Germline loops: CDR1 LGHNA, CDR2 YSLEER. Here the CDR3 reads CASSQDPAREGEKLFF. Here the CDR3 DNA reads TGCGCCAGCAGCCAAGATCCGGCCAGGGAGGGAGAAAAACTGTTTTTT.

Ten or more counts support this clone. The chain couples TRBV11-3 to TRBJ2-1; 13 bases map to TRBD2. Germline CDR1 is SGHNT and CDR2 is YENEEA. J was trimmed by 0 bases and V by 3 bases; bases with no gene match: 8. This CDR3 comprises 19 residues. The CDR3 spells CASSLTGTSGVSSYNEQFF. CDR3 DNA sequence: TGTGCCAGCAGCTTGACCGGGACTAGCGGGGTCAGCTCCTACAATGAGCAGTTCTTC.

The CDR3 DNA follows: TGTGCCAGCAGTGAAGTCCCAGGGGGCGGCTACACCTTC. It is translated as CASSEVPGGGYTF. J is TRBJ1-2 and V is TRBV2; 8 positions agree with TRBD1. Germline V gene data show CDR1 as SNHLY and CDR2 as FYNNEI. This CDR3 has 13 amino acids. V lost 1 base to trimming and J lost 8 bases; unmatched junction nucleotides: 3.

This clone was seen a few times. V and J are TRBV6-5 and TRBJ2-5; D remains ambiguous. Germline values: CDR1 MNHEY, CDR2 SVGAGI. CDR3 length: 15 residues. V was shortened by 0 bases and J by 1 base, with 9 bases between the two germline ends. CDR3 sequence reads: CASSYSRRIQETQYF. CDR3 bases: TGTGCCAGCAGTTACTCACGCCGGATCCAAGAGACCCAGTACTTC.

This clone showed up many times. The rearrangement links TRBV27 to TRBJ2-1, with 9 nucleotides matching TRBD1. Per the germline V gene, CDR1 is MNHEY and CDR2 is SMNVEV (reference sequence). The CDR3 has 16 residues. V dropped 2 bases and J dropped 1; count of bases not matched to a gene: 3. The CDR3 is CASSLGGTGSYNEQFF. The CDR3 DNA reads as TGTGCCAGCAGTTTAGGCGGGACAGGGTCCTACAATGAGCAGTTCTTC.

This clone turned up a few times. The chain uses TRBV4-3 and TRBJ2-3, with TRBD2 matching over 9 bases. CDR3 length equals 15 residues. V was clipped by 4 bases and J by 4 bases; unmatched bases: 6. CDR1 LGHNA and CDR2 YSLEER come from the germline V gene. The DNA of the CDR3 is TGCGCCAGCAGCCTCGGTAGCGGGAGACCAGATACGCAGTATTTT. Its translation is CASSLGSGRPDTQYF.

This clone was seen only a few times. The chain is built from TRBV14 and TRBJ1-1; the match to TRBD1 covers 7 bases. The V segment lost 2 bases and the J segment 6 bases; nucleotides outside the gene matches: 6. CDR1 and CDR2 (germline): SGHDN, FVKESK. This CDR3 is 14 amino acids long. CDR3 loop: CASSQKTTGAEAFF. DNA of the CDR3: TGTGCCAGCAGCCAAAAGACTACAGGGGCTGAAGCTTTCTTT.

This clone was counted a few times. This chain links TRBV7-2 with TRBJ2-1; TRBD2 is a possible D gene (6 bases). The germline V and J ends were trimmed by 8 bases and 0 bases, with 14 bases remaining between them. The germline CDR1 and CDR2 sequences are SGHTA and FQGNSA. This CDR3 has 15 amino acids. The CDR3 loop reads CASSLGRDSYNEQFF. CDR3 in DNA: TGTGCCAGCTCCCTGGGGCGGGACTCCTACAATGAGCAGTTCTTC.

The rearrangement joins TRBV11-3 to TRBJ1-1; possible D gene TRBD1, 5 bases. Trimming left V 6 bases short and J 4 bases short, with 15 bases between. The CDR3 is made up of 14 amino acids. The germline CDR1 and CDR2 sequences are SGHNT and YENEEA. CDR3 coding DNA: TGTGCCAGCAGAGACAGATATAGTTCCACTGAAGCTTTCTTT. Translated, it gives CASRDRYSSTEAFF.

This clone turned up a few times. The chain carries TRBV5-1 and TRBJ2-1; tentatively, D is TRBD1 (5 bases). V lost 2 bases to trimming and J lost 5 bases, with 11 bases between them. Looked up from germline, CDR1 is SGHRS and CDR2 is YFSETQ. There are 14 residues in the CDR3. The CDR3 DNA is TGCGCCAGCAGCTTACAGGTCAACGACAATGAGCAGTTCTTC. Translated, it gives CASSLQVNDNEQFF.